This TCR beta chain was profiled in a study of blood T cell repertoires in COVID-19. The overall study: PBMCs, B-cell-depleted T cells, or T cells provided the cDNA or gDNA that made up the material.

Assay used: immunoSEQ multiplex PCR; TCRdb lists only in-frame clones, some missing. The sample lists about 310,000 clones; approximately 89% were seen once. Germline CDR1 reads SNHLY; CDR2 reads FYNNEI. This CDR3 is built from 15 residues. J gave up 5 bases and V 1 base, and 8 bases lay outside the gene matches. Participants came from around 25 US areas, aged about 18 to 100 years. Cohort assignment relied on participant-reported clinical history. Donors of Cohort 3 who recovered were those that had two negative PCRs, clearance, or symptom resolution. The chain carries TRBV2 and TRBJ2-7; the match to TRBD1 covers 7 bases. What was sequenced was PBMCs or T cells enriched from blood (not recorded which). The clonotype originates from a woman between 35 and 50 years old who had recovered from COVID-19. CDR3 loop: CASSEVGTEGHEQYF. CDR3 bases: TGTGCCAGCAGTGAAGTCGGGACAGAGGGCCACGAGCAGTACTTC.